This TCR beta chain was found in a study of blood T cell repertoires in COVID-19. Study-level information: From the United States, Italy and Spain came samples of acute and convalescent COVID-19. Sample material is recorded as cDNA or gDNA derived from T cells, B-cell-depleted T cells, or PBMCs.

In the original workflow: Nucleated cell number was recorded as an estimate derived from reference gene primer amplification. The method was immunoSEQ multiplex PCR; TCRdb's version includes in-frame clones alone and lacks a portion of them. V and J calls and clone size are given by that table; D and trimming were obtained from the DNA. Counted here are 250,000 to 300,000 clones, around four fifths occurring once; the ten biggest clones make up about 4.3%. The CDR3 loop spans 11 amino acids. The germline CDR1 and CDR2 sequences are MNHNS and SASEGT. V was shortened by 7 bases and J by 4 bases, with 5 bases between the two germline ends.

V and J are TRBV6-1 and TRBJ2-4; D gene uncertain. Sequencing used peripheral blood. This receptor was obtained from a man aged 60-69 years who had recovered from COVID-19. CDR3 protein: CASTIKNIQYF. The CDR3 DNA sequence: TGTGCCAGCACAATTAAAAACATTCAGTACTTC.